This TCR beta chain emerged from a study of cytomegalovirus exposure and HLA in healthy donors. Amplification used 60 Vbeta primers and 13 Jbeta primers. The protocol was immunoSEQ multiplex PCR, while the TCRdb copy is restricted to in-frame clones and leaves out a portion. The repertoire includes some 180,000 clones, 75% to 80% of them detected once, and 14% sits in the top ten. This clonotype originated in a woman aged 25-40 years in good health and CMV-seropositive. Sequenced: PBMCs.

The CDR3 protein is CASSPGAQGNQPQHF. As DNA, the CDR3 is TGTGCCAGCTCACCAGGGGCCCAGGGAAATCAGCCCCAGCATTTT. The V gene is TRBV18, the J gene TRBJ1-5, with a tentative D call TRBD1 (5 bases). The V end lost 2 bases, the J end lost 4 bases, and 12 bases lay between the germline ends. Germline CDR1 reads KGHSH; CDR2 reads LQKENI. The CDR3 has 15 amino acids.